The clone carrying this T cell receptor (beta chain) occurred once. Its matching antigen is unknown. These data come from a study of shared clonotypes between healthy human individuals. Study-level points and caveats: A generally larger estimated richness was seen in naive subsets than in memory subsets. Represented diversity (both genetic and exposure-history) was limited by the small number of donors.

Trimming cost V 0 bases and J 1 base, with 14 bases left between them. Germline values: CDR1 SGHDT, CDR2 YYEEEE. There are 16 residues in the CDR3. Profiling relied on immunoSEQ multiplex PCR, and the TCRdb table lists in-frame clones only, not all of them. The sample lists around 2.5 million clones; roughly 93% were seen once. Sequenced: naive CD4+ T cells from PBMCs. The subset here: CD45RA+ positively selected. The receptor was isolated from a man younger than 35 in good health. Some clones in this sample may be carry-over from other donors' samples. This rearrangement joins TRBV5-6 to TRBJ2-7; D is possibly TRBD2 (5 bases). CDR3 region: CASSLGWARGSYEQYF. DNA for the CDR3: TGTGCCAGCAGCTTGGGGTGGGCACGGGGATCCTACGAGCAGTACTTC.